Listed below are T cell receptor beta chains from one sample, sequenced in a study of T cells in Graves' hyperthyroidism and ophthalmopathy. TCRdb used MiXCR to reprocess the multiplex PCR reads, holding one entry per CDR3 protein. The sample consists of 550,000 to 800,000 distinct CDR3 sequences, around 15% of them appearing once. Sequencing was done on a sample of blood. The receptors stem from a man younger than 35 with Graves' hyperthyroidism. CDR3s include the opening cysteine and the closing phenylalanine or tryptophan. A D gene is named only where the DNA matches it firmly. Size is stated for part of the rows, as once, few or many counts, or as a class when the clone is expanded.

>many|TRBV7-3|TRBD2|16|TRBJ2-1
TGTGCCAGCAGCCTCCGAGAGGCTAGCGGGTACAATGAGCAGTTCTTC
CASSLREASGYNEQFF
>-|TRBV5-1|TRBD2|16|TRBJ2-5
TGCGCCAGCAGCCGCCGGACTAGCGGGACAGAAGAGACCCAGTACTTC
CASSRRTSGTEETQYF
>-|TRBV29-1|-|11|TRBJ1-3
TGCAGCGTTGAGGGTGAAAACACCATATATTTT
CSVEGENTIYF
>-|TRBV12-5|TRBD2|12|TRBJ2-7
TGTGCTAGTGCACGGGGGCTAGCGGGGGGGGTCTTC
CASARGLAGGVF
>few|TRBV7-8|-|17|TRBJ2-3
TGTGCCAGCAGCTTATGGGGTAGCCCCATCTTCACAGATACGCAGTATTTT
CASSLWGSPIFTDTQYF
>many|TRBV11-2|-|14|TRBJ2-5
TGTGCCAGCAGCTTAGAACAGTCCGGGGAGACCCAGTACTTC
CASSLEQSGETQYF
>many|TRBV6-2/TRBV6-3|TRBD2|16|TRBJ2-1
TGTGCCAGCAGTTATGGGGGAGCGGGAGGGGACAATGAGCAGTTCTTC
CASSYGGAGGDNEQFF
>many|TRBV20-1|-|12|TRBJ2-1
TGCAGTGCTACTACTTACCTAAATGAGCAGTTCTTC
CSATTYLNEQFF
>-|TRBV28|-|12|TRBJ1-1
TGTGCCAGCAGTTTAGCTGGGAATGGGGCTTTCTTT
CASSLAGNGAFF
>-|TRBV20-1|-|13|TRBJ1-1
TGCAGTGTTAGAAAGGACCTAAACACTGAAGCTTTCTTT
CSVRKDLNTEAFF
>many|TRBV28|-|14|TRBJ1-1
TGTGCCAGCAGTTTAGAAATAATGAACACTGAAGCTTTCTTT
CASSLEIMNTEAFF
>few|TRBV11-3|TRBD1|18|TRBJ2-2
TGTGCCAGCAGCTCCCGGGACAGGGGCCCTAGGAACACCGGGGAGCTGTTTTTT
CASSSRDRGPRNTGELFF
>-|TRBV11-2|-|14|TRBJ1-1
TGTGCCAGCAGGCGATCCGGGACCTCAATACTTGCTTTCTTT
CASRRSGTSILAFF
>-|TRBV18|-|12|TRBJ1-1
TGTGCCAGCTCACCTAAGCACACTGAAGCTTTCTTT
CASSPKHTEAFF
>-|TRBV28|-|14|TRBJ1-5
TGTGCCAGCAGCCCCGGGCGGGGACGTCAGCCCCAGCATTTT
CASSPGRGRQPQHF
>many|TRBV2|TRBD1|17|TRBJ2-1
TGTGCCAGCAGTGAAAATCGGGACAGGGTGATGTACAATGAGCAGTTCTTC
CASSENRDRVMYNEQFF
>once|TRBV6-2/TRBV6-3|-|19|TRBJ2-7
TGTGCCAGCAGTTACCCTAAGCCCCGACAGGGTGCGGGGTTCTACGAGCAGTACTTC
CASSYPKPRQGAGFYEQYF
>many|TRBV7-8|-|13|TRBJ2-1
TGTGCCAGCAGCCCATCCAATTCGGGTGAGCAGTTCTTC
CASSPSNSGEQFF
>many|TRBV27|-|14|TRBJ1-1
TGTGCCAGCAATCCCGGCTCTCGGGGAACTGAAGCTTTCTTT
CASNPGSRGTEAFF
>many|TRBV10-3|TRBD2|11|TRBJ2-7
TGTGCCACTCTAGCGGGCTACGAGCAGTACTTC
CATLAGYEQYF
>few|TRBV7-2|TRBD2|14|TRBJ2-3
TGTGCCAGCAGCTTAGCGGGAGGGTTAAATACGCAGTATTTT
CASSLAGGLNTQYF
>-|TRBV29-1|-|14|TRBJ2-3
TGCAGCCATCTTGCTATGGGGACCACAGATACGCAGTATTTT
CSHLAMGTTDTQYF